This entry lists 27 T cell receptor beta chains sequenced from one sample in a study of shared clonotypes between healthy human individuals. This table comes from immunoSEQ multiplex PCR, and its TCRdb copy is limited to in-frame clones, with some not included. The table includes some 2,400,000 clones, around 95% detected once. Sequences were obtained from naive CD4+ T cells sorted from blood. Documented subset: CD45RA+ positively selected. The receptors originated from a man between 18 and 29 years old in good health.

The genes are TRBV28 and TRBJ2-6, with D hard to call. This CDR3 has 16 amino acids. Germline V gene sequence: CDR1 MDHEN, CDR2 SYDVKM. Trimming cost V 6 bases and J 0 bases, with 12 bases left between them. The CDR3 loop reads CASSQAYLSGANVLTF. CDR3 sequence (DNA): TGTGCCAGCAGCCAAGCCTATCTCTCTGGGGCCAACGTCCTGACTTTC.

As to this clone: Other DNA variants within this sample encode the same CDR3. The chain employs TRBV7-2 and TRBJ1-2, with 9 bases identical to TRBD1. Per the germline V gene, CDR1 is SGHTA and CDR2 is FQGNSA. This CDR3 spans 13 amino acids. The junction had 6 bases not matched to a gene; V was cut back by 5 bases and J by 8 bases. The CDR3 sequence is CASSPQGAGGYTF. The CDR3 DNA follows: TGTGCCAGCAGCCCACAGGGGGCAGGGGGCTACACCTTC. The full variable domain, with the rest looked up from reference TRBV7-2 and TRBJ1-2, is GAGVSQSPSNKVTEKGKDVELRCDPISGHTALYWYRQSLGQGLEFLIYFQGNSAPDKSGLPSDRFSAERTGGSVSTLTIQRTQQEDSAVYLCASSPQGAGGYTFGSGTRLTVV.

The CDR3 region has the DNA TGCGCCAGCGGGGACACTTCGAACACCGGGGAGCTGTTTTTT. Protein product: CASGDTSNTGELFF. The J gene is TRBJ2-2, the V gene TRBV10-2, with D perhaps TRBD1 (6 bases). The V gene lost 8 bases and the J gene lost 0 bases, with 10 bases spanning the gap. The CDR3 is 14 residues long. CDR1 and CDR2 from the germline V gene are WSHSY and SAAADI.

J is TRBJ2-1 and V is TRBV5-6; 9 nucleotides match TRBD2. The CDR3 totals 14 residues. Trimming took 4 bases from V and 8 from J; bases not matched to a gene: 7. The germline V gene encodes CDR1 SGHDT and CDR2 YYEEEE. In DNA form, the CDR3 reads TGTGCCAGCAGCCGTTCCGGGACTAGCCATGAGCAGTTCTTC. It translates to CASSRSGTSHEQFF.

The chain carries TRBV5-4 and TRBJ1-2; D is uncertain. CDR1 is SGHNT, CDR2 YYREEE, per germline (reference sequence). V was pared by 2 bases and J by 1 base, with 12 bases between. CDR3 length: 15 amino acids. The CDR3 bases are TGTGCCAGCAGCTTAGCGAAGTCGGGTAACTATGGCTACACCTTC. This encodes CASSLAKSGNYGYTF. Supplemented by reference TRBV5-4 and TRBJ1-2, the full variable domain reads ETGVTQSPTHLIKTRGQQVTLRCSSQSGHNTVSWYQQALGQGPQFIFQYYREEENGRGNFPPRFSGLQFPNYSSELNVNALELDDSALYLCASSLAKSGNYGYTFGSGTRLTVV.

The CDR3 DNA is TGTGCCATCAGTGAGGGACTAGCGGGGGAGACGAACACCGGGGAGCTGTTTTTT. The encoded protein is CAISEGLAGETNTGELFF. V usage is TRBV10-3 and J usage is TRBJ2-2, with 13 bases identical to TRBD2. Germline V lookup: CDR1 ENHRY, CDR2 SYGVKD. The trim removed 2 bases at V and 0 bases at J, leaving 3 bases unmatched. The CDR3 runs 18 residues.

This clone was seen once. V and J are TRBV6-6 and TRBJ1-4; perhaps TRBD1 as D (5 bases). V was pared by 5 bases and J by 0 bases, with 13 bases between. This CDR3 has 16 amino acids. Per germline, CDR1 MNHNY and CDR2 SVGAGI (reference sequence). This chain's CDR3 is CASSPSRGATNEKLFF. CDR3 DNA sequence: TGTGCCAGCAGTCCTTCCCGAGGGGCAACTAATGAAAAACTGTTTTTT.

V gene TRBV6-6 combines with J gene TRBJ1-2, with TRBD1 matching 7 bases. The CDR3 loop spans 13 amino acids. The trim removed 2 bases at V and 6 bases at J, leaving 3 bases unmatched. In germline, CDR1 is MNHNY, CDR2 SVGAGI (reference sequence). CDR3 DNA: TGTGCCAGCAGTTACCAGGGACAGAATGGCTACACCTTC. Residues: CASSYQGQNGYTF.

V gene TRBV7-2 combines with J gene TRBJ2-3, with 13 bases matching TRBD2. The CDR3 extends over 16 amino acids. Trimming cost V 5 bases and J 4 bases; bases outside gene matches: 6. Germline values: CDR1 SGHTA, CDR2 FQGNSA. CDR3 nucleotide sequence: TGTGCCAGCAGCCCTCGGACTAGCGGGAGTGCAGATACGCAGTATTTT. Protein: CASSPRTSGSADTQYF.

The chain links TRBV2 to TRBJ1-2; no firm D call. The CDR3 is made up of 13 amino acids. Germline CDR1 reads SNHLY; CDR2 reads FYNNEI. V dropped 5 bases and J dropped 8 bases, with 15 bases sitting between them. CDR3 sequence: CASSLQYDAGYTF. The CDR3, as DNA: TGTGCCAGCAGTTTACAATACGATGCAGGCTACACCTTC.

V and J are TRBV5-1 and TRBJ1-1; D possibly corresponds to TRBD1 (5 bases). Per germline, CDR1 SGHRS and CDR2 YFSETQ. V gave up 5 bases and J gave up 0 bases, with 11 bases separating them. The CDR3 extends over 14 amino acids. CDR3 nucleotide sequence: TGCGCCAGCAGTCGGGGGGACCTGAACACTGAAGCTTTCTTT. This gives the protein CASSRGDLNTEAFF.

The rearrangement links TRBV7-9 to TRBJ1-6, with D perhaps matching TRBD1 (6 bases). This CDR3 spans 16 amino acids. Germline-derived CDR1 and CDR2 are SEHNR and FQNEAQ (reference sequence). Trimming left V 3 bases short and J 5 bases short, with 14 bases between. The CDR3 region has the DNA TGTGCCAGCAGCTTTTTTCAGGGGCTGGATAATTCACCCCTCCACTTT. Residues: CASSFFQGLDNSPLHF.

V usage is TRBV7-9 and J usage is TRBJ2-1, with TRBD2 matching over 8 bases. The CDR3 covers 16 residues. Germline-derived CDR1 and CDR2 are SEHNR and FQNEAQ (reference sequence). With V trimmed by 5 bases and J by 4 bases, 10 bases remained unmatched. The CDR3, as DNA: TGTGCCAGCAGCCTACGAGCGGGGGTGGGATACAATGAGCAGTTCTTC. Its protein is CASSLRAGVGYNEQFF. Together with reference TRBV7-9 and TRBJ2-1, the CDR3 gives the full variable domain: DTGVSQNPRHKITKRGQNVTFRCDPISEHNRLYWYRQTLGQGPEFLTYFQNEAQLEKSRLLSDRFSAERPKGSFSTLEIQRTEQGDSAMYLCASSLRAGVGYNEQFFGPGTRLTVL.

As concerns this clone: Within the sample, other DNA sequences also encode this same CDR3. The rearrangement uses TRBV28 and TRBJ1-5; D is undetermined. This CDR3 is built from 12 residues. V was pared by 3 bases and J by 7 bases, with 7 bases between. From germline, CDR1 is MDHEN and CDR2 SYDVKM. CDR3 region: CASSLQQQPQHF. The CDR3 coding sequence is TGTGCCAGCAGTTTGCAGCAGCAGCCCCAGCATTTT.

CDR3 sequence: CASSRGADYGYTF. CDR3 in DNA: TGTGCCAGCTCCAGGGGGGCTGACTATGGCTACACCTTC. The chain uses TRBV18 and TRBJ1-2; 7 nucleotides agree with TRBD1. V was pared by 6 bases and J by 3 bases, with 4 bases of the junction left unmatched. CDR1 and CDR2 (germline): KGHSH, LQKENI. The CDR3 has 13 amino acids. Based on the CDR3 plus reference TRBV18 and TRBJ1-2, the full variable domain is NAGVMQNPRHLVRRRGQEARLRCSPMKGHSHVYWYRQLPEEGLKFMVYLQKENIIDESGMPKERFSAEFPKEGPSILRIQQVVRGDSAAYFCASSRGADYGYTFGSGTRLTVV.

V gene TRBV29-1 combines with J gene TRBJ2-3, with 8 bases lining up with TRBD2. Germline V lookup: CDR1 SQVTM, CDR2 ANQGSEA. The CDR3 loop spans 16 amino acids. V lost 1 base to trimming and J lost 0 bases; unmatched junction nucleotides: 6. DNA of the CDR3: TGCAGCGTTGAAGGGAGGCGGGGGGCTAGCACAGATACGCAGTATTTT. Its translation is CSVEGRRGASTDTQYF.

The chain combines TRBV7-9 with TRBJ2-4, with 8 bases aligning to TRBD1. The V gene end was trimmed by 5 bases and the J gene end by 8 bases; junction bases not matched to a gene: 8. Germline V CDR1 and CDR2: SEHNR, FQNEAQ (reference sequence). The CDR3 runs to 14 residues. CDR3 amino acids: CASSLQGAGYIQYF. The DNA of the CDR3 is TGTGCCAGCAGCCTCCAGGGGGCCGGGTACATTCAGTACTTC.

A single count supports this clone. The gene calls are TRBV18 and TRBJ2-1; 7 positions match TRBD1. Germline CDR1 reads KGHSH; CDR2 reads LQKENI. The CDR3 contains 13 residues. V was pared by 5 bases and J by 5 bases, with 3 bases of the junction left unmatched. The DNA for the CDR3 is TGTGCCAGCTCAGGACAGGAAAACAATGAGCAGTTCTTC. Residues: CASSGQENNEQFF.

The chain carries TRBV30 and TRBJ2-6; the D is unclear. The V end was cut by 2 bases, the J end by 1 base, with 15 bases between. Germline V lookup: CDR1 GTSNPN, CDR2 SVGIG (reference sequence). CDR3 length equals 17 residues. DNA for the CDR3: TGTGCCTGGAGTCGGCACCTTCCTCTTTCTGGGGCCAACGTCCTGACTTTC. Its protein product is CAWSRHLPLSGANVLTF. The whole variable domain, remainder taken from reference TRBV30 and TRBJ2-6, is SQTIHQWPATLVQPVGSPLSLECTVEGTSNPNLYWYRQAAGRGLQLLFYSVGIGQISSEVPQNLSASRPQDRQFILSSKKLLLSDSGFYLCAWSRHLPLSGANVLTFGAGSRLTVL.

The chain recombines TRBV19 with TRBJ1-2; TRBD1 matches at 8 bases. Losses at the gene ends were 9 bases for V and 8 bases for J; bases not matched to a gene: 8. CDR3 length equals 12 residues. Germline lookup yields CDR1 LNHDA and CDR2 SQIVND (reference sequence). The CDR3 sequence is CASDRGGRGYTF. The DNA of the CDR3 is TGTGCCAGCGACAGGGGTGGAAGGGGCTACACCTTC.

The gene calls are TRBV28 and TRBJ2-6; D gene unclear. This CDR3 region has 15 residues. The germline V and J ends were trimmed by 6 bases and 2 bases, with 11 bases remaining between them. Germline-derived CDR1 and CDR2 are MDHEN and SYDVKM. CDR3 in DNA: TGTGCCAGCAGCCCACCCCGGGCTGGGGCCAACGTCCTGACTTTC. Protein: CASSPPRAGANVLTF.

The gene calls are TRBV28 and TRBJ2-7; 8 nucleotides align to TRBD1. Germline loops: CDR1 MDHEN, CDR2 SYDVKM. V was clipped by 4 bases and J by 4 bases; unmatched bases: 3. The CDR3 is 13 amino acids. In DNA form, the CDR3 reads TGTGCCAGCAGTTACGGACAGGGTTACGAGCAGTACTTC. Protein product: CASSYGQGYEQYF.

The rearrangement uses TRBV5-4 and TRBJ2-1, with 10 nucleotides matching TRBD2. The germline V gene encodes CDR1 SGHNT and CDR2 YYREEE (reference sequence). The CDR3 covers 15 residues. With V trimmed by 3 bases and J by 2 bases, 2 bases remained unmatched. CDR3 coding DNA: TGTGCCAGCAGCTCAGCGGGAGGGCCCTACAATGAGCAGTTCTTC. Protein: CASSSAGGPYNEQFF.

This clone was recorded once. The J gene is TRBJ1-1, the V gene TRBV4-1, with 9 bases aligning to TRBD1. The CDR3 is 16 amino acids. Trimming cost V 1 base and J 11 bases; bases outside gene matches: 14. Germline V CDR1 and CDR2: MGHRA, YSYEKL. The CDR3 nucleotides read TGCGCCAGCAGCCAAGCGCCGGGACAGGGAACTCTAAGGGCTTTCTTT. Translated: CASSQAPGQGTLRAFF.

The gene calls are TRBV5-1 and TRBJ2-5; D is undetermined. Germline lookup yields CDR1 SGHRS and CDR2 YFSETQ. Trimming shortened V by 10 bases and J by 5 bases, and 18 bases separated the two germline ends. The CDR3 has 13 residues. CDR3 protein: CASQQSVRETQYF. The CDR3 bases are TGCGCCTCCCAACAATCGGTGCGGGAGACCCAGTACTTC.

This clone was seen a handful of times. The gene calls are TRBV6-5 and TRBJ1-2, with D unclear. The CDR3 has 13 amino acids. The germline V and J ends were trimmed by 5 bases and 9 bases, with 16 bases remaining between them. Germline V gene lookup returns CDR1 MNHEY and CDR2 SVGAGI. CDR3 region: CASSEPGSPRYTF. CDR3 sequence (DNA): TGTGCCAGCAGTGAGCCGGGATCTCCCCGCTACACCTTC.

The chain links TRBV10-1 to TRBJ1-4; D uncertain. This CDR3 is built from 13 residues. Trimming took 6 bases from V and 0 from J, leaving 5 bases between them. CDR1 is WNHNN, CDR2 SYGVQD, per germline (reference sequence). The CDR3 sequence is CASSGPTNEKLFF. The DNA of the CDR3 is TGCGCCAGCAGCGGGCCAACTAATGAAAAACTGTTTTTT.